The next 30 T cell receptor beta chains were all read from a single sample in a study of T cell responses to AZD1222 COVID-19 vaccine. Repertoires were generated with immunoSEQ multiplex PCR, while TCRdb's copy carries only in-frame clones and drops some. The sample lists around 130,000 clones, roughly 87% occurring once. The sequences come from peripheral blood, collected 28 days after the second AZD1222 dose. Every receptor here comes from an adult who received the AZD1222 COVID-19 vaccine.

The rearrangement uses TRBV19 and TRBJ1-5; the match to TRBD1 covers 8 bases. Losses at the gene ends were 4 bases for V and 2 bases for J; bases not matched to a gene: 7. This CDR3 is built from 16 residues. CDR1 and CDR2 from the germline V gene are LNHDA and SQIVND (reference sequence). The CDR3 here is CASSTIQGVGNQPQHF. Written as DNA, the CDR3 is TGTGCCAGTAGTACCATACAGGGGGTGGGCAATCAGCCCCAGCATTTT.

V gene TRBV11-2 combines with J gene TRBJ2-7; D perhaps matches TRBD1 (6 bases). The CDR3 is 19 residues long. The germline V gene encodes CDR1 SGHAT and CDR2 FQNNGV. Trimming left V 1 base short and J 3 bases short, with 25 bases between. The CDR3 reads CASSLVLRGAGTLNYEQYF. Here the CDR3 DNA reads TGTGCCAGCAGCTTAGTTTTGCGTGGGGCCGGGACATTAAACTACGAGCAGTACTTC. Full variable domain (missing parts from reference TRBV11-2 and TRBJ2-7): EAGVAQSPRYKIIEKRQSVAFWCNPISGHATLYWYQQILGQGPKLLIQFQNNGVVDDSQLPKDRFSAERLKGVDSTLKIQPAKLEDSAVYLCASSLVLRGAGTLNYEQYFGPGTRLTVT.

The chain has TRBV19 and TRBJ2-1, with D possibly matching TRBD1 (6 bases). CDR1 and CDR2 from the germline V gene are LNHDA and SQIVND (reference sequence). V gave up 3 bases and J gave up 4 bases, with 10 bases separating them. This CDR3 has 14 residues. The CDR3 loop is CASSIDRYYNEQFF. In DNA form, the CDR3 reads TGTGCCAGTAGTATCGACAGGTATTACAATGAGCAGTTCTTC.

This clone was detected only once. The chain carries TRBV9 and TRBJ2-7; D not resolved. V was cut by 3 bases and J by 3 bases, with 10 bases left in between. From germline, CDR1 is SGDLS and CDR2 YYNGEE. The CDR3 has 13 amino acids. CDR3 DNA sequence: TGTGCCAGCAGCGGCCCTCCGGGCTACGAGCAGTACTTC. Translating it yields CASSGPPGYEQYF.

The V and J genes are TRBV13 and TRBJ1-2; D gene uncertain. Germline CDR1 and CDR2: PRHDT and FYEKMQ (reference sequence). The length of the CDR3 is 12 residues. Deletions cut 0 bases from V and 2 bases from J, with 1 base between. CDR3 DNA sequence: TGTGCCAGCAGCTTAGGAAACTATGGCTACACCTTC. Its protein product is CASSLGNYGYTF.

The chain links TRBV5-1 to TRBJ2-3; 15 nucleotides match TRBD2. Germline V gene lookup returns CDR1 SGHRS and CDR2 YFSETQ. The J segment lost 6 bases and the V segment lost 4 bases, leaving 6 bases of the junction unmatched. The CDR3 totals 16 residues. DNA for the CDR3: TGCGCCAGCAGCACTCGGACTAGCGGGGGGGAGGATACGCAGTATTTT. Protein sequence: CASSTRTSGGEDTQYF.

This rearrangement joins TRBV7-3 to TRBJ1-3; D ambiguous. With 5 bases removed from V and 2 bases from J, the gap between germline ends came to 7 bases. This CDR3 has 13 residues. From germline, CDR1 is SGHTA and CDR2 FQGTGA. CDR3 loop: CASSPGTGNTIYF. The CDR3 region has the DNA TGTGCCAGCAGCCCGGGGACTGGAAACACCATATATTTT.

The chain employs TRBV5-8 and TRBJ2-3; possible D gene TRBD2, 5 bases. This CDR3 spans 15 amino acids. Germline V gene lookup returns CDR1 SGHTS and CDR2 YDEGEE. The V end lost 0 bases, the J end lost 0 bases, and 8 bases lay between the germline ends. CDR3 sequence (DNA): TGTGCCAGCAGCTTGGCGGGGTCTAGCACAGATACGCAGTATTTT. Protein: CASSLAGSSTDTQYF.

This rearrangement joins TRBV19 to TRBJ2-3; D ambiguous. Per the germline V gene, CDR1 is LNHDA and CDR2 is SQIVND (reference sequence). Trimming cost V 5 bases and J 6 bases, with 21 bases left between them. CDR3 length equals 16 residues. In DNA, the CDR3 is TGTGCCAGTAGTGTAATACAGTTAGGGCCAGAGGATACGCAGTATTTT. It specifies CASSVIQLGPEDTQYF.

The J gene is TRBJ2-2, the V gene TRBV18, with 10 bases that match TRBD2. Germline CDR1 reads KGHSH; CDR2 reads LQKENI. The CDR3 is 16 amino acids. With V trimmed by 2 bases and J by 4 bases, 4 bases remained unmatched. CDR3 amino acids: CASSPAGTSVTGELFF. CDR3 sequence (DNA): TGTGCCAGCTCACCAGCAGGGACTAGCGTCACCGGGGAGCTGTTTTTT.

This rearrangement joins TRBV5-8 to TRBJ1-4; no firm D call. The CDR3 runs 13 residues. V was pared by 4 bases and J by 7 bases, with 11 bases between. Germline CDR1 and CDR2: SGHTS and YDEGEE. In DNA form, the CDR3 reads TGTGCCAGCAGCAGGGCAGTAGGTGAAAAACTGTTTTTT. Protein sequence: CASSRAVGEKLFF.

The CDR3 nucleotides are TGTGCCAGCAGCTTTAGCGGGGAAGCTGGCTACACCTTC. Translating gives CASSFSGEAGYTF. V gene TRBV7-2 combines with J gene TRBJ1-2; D uncertain. The CDR3 loop spans 13 amino acids. V was pared by 3 bases and J by 7 bases, with 12 bases between. CDR1 and CDR2 from the germline V gene are SGHTA and FQGNSA.

This chain joins TRBV30 and TRBJ1-1; no firm D call. The CDR3 runs 14 residues. The V and J ends lost 0 bases and 4 bases respectively, with 12 bases between them. Germline assignment: CDR1 GTSNPN and CDR2 SVGIG (reference sequence). CDR3 sequence (DNA): TGTGCCTGGAGTGTATATGTCTCGGGCACTGAAGCTTTCTTT. This translates into CAWSVYVSGTEAFF.

V is TRBV6-2 or TRBV6-3 and J is TRBJ1-2; D is unclear. The CDR3 extends over 13 amino acids. From germline, CDR1 is MNHEY and CDR2 SVGEGT. The V and J ends lost 4 bases and 3 bases respectively, with 9 bases between them. The CDR3 region has the DNA TGTGCCAGCAGTTCGACGGGGTACTATGGCTACACCTTC. Translation gives CASSSTGYYGYTF.

V usage is TRBV12-3 or TRBV12-4 and J usage is TRBJ1-2; 7 bases fit TRBD1. V lost 6 bases, J lost 8 bases, and 9 bases stayed unmatched. CDR3 length equals 13 residues. The CDR3 DNA sequence: TGTGCCAGCAGGTACGGGACAGCTAACGGCTACACCTTC. Amino acids: CASRYGTANGYTF.

There are many counts of this clone. J is TRBJ1-6 and V is TRBV5-1; a possible D gene is TRBD1 (6 bases). This CDR3 has 14 amino acids. V was pared by 0 bases and J by 5 bases, with 6 bases between. The germline V gene has CDR1 SGHRS and CDR2 YFSETQ. DNA for the CDR3: TGCGCCAGCAGCTTGGACAGGGATAATTCACCCCTCCACTTT. This translates into CASSLDRDNSPLHF.

This chain links TRBV30 with TRBJ2-3; D unclear. Trimming removed 2 bases from V and 0 bases from J, with 9 bases in between. This CDR3 comprises 14 residues. Germline values: CDR1 GTSNPN, CDR2 SVGIG (reference sequence). CDR3 coding DNA: TGTGCCTGGAGTCCTAGTTCTAGCACAGATACGCAGTATTTT. It specifies CAWSPSSSTDTQYF.

The chain has TRBV2 and TRBJ1-2; 10 positions match TRBD1. Looked up from germline, CDR1 is SNHLY and CDR2 is FYNNEI. V lost 4 bases, J lost 7 bases, and 12 bases stayed unmatched. This CDR3 is 16 amino acids long. CDR3 sequence: CASSAGTGVRGSGYTF. In DNA form, the CDR3 reads TGTGCCAGCAGTGCCGGGACAGGGGTTCGCGGTAGTGGCTACACCTTC.

The sample holds one count of this clone. The V call is TRBV7-9, the J call TRBJ2-7; the match to TRBD1 covers 10 bases. CDR3 length: 14 amino acids. The junction had 3 bases not matched to a gene; V was cut back by 5 bases and J by 2 bases. Germline lookup yields CDR1 SEHNR and CDR2 FQNEAQ (reference sequence). The CDR3, as DNA: TGTGCCAGCAGCCAAGGACAGGGGGCCTACGAGCAGTACTTC. Translation: CASSQGQGAYEQYF.

This clone was observed a handful of times. The V gene is TRBV6-2 or TRBV6-3, the J gene TRBJ2-3; the D gene is possibly TRBD1 (5 bases). The CDR3 consists of 17 residues. Per germline, CDR1 MNHEY and CDR2 SVGEGT. V was clipped by 5 bases and J by 2 bases, with 20 bases between them. CDR3: CASSPLVGSQVTDTQYF. The CDR3 DNA is TGTGCCAGCAGTCCCCTCGTGGGGTCACAGGTCACAGATACGCAGTATTTT.

The genes are TRBV9 and TRBJ1-5; D is ambiguous. With 3 bases removed from V and 6 bases from J, the gap between germline ends came to 10 bases. Germline values: CDR1 SGDLS, CDR2 YYNGEE. This CDR3 region has 13 residues. Here the CDR3 reads CASSEAPGQPQHF. In DNA form, the CDR3 reads TGTGCCAGCAGCGAGGCGCCCGGTCAGCCCCAGCATTTT.

The rearrangement joins TRBV6-5 to TRBJ1-1; 8 bases map to TRBD1. Germline values: CDR1 MNHEY, CDR2 SVGAGI. This CDR3 region has 15 residues. V was pared by 5 bases and J by 4 bases, with 9 bases of the junction left unmatched. The CDR3 loop reads CASSMTGVLGTEAFF. CDR3 DNA: TGTGCCAGCAGTATGACAGGGGTCTTGGGCACTGAAGCTTTCTTT.

Worth noting for this clone: At the DNA level, this CDR3 is encoded by other sequences in the same sample as well. This rearrangement joins TRBV18 to TRBJ1-1, with TRBD1 as a possible D gene (6 bases). Looked up from germline, CDR1 is KGHSH and CDR2 is LQKENI. Trimming cost V 0 bases and J 4 bases, with 12 bases left between them. The CDR3 runs 15 residues. The CDR3 sequence is CASSPPGQGPTEAFF. The CDR3 region has the DNA TGTGCCAGCTCACCACCGGGGCAGGGGCCCACTGAAGCTTTCTTT.

This chain connects TRBV7-8 to TRBJ2-7; possible D gene TRBD1, 5 bases. Germline values: CDR1 SGHVS, CDR2 FQNEAQ. Trimming pared 7 bases from V and 3 bases from J, leaving 10 bases between. The CDR3 is 12 residues long. The CDR3 region is CASTIQGYEQYF. CDR3 nucleotides: TGTGCCAGCACCATCCAGGGCTACGAGCAGTACTTC.

In its sample, this clone was seen a few times. The rearrangement joins TRBV28 to TRBJ2-7; possible D gene TRBD1, 6 bases. Looked up from germline, CDR1 is MDHEN and CDR2 is SYDVKM. This CDR3 is 14 amino acids long. CDR3 nucleotide sequence: TGTGCTGCCCCGGGGCAGGGGTCCTCCTACGAGCAGTACTTC. Its translation is CAAPGQGSSYEQYF.

This clone was observed a single time. CDR3 residues: CASSLVSSRGYEQYF. DNA of the CDR3: TGTGCCAGCAGCTTAGTATCCAGTCGGGGCTACGAGCAGTACTTC. The chain employs TRBV7-8 and TRBJ2-7; D is possibly TRBD2 (5 bases). The CDR3 runs to 15 residues. The germline gives CDR1 SGHVS, CDR2 FQNEAQ. The V end was cut by 1 base, the J end by 3 bases, with 13 bases between.

This clone has a handful of counts. J is TRBJ1-5 and V is TRBV30, with unresolved D. The CDR3 length is 13 residues. Trimming took off 1 base at V and 4 bases at J, with 8 bases between the two ends. Germline V gene sequence: CDR1 GTSNPN, CDR2 SVGIG (reference sequence). CDR3 amino acids: CAWSARENQPQHF. In DNA form, the CDR3 reads TGTGCCTGGAGTGCACGGGAAAATCAGCCCCAGCATTTT. The full variable domain, completed using reference TRBV30 and TRBJ1-5, is SQTIHQWPATLVQPVGSPLSLECTVEGTSNPNLYWYRQAAGRGLQLLFYSVGIGQISSEVPQNLSASRPQDRQFILSSKKLLLSDSGFYLCAWSARENQPQHFGDGTRLSIL.

V gene TRBV11-2 combines with J gene TRBJ1-2; no definite D call. CDR3 length equals 12 residues. The V end lost 6 bases, the J end lost 2 bases, and 7 bases lay between the germline ends. Germline CDR1 reads SGHAT; CDR2 reads FQNNGV. The CDR3 sequence: CASSNRNYGYTF. CDR3 coding DNA: TGTGCCAGCAGTAACAGAAACTATGGCTACACCTTC.

The gene calls are TRBV19 and TRBJ1-6, with 7 bases fitting TRBD1. Germline-derived CDR1 and CDR2 are LNHDA and SQIVND (reference sequence). V trimming: 4 bases; J trimming: 10 bases; junction bases outside the gene matches: 7. The CDR3 loop spans 14 amino acids. Here the CDR3 DNA reads TGTGCCAGTAGTAGCACAGGGGCGGAATCACCCCTCCACTTT. Amino acids: CASSSTGAESPLHF.

V and J are TRBV6-5 and TRBJ1-5; D gene uncertain. The CDR3 has 14 amino acids. With 6 bases removed from V and 5 bases from J, the gap between germline ends came to 14 bases. In germline, CDR1 is MNHEY, CDR2 SVGAGI. The CDR3 loop is CASRQGQAHQPQHF. DNA of the CDR3: TGTGCCAGCAGGCAAGGGCAGGCCCATCAGCCCCAGCATTTT.